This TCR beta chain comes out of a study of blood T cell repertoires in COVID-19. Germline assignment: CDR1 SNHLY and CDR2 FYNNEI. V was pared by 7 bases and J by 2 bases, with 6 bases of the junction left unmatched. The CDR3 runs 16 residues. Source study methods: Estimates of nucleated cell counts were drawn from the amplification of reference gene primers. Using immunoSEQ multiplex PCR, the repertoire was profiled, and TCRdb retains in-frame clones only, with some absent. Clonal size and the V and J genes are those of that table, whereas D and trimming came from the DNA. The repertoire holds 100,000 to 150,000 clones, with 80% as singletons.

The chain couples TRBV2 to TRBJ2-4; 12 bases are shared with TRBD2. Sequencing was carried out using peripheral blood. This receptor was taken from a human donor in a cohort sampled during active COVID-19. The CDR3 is CASTKTSGGTKNIQYF. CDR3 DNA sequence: TGTGCCAGCACTAAGACTAGCGGGGGAACCAAAAACATTCAGTACTTC.